This entry describes one T cell receptor (beta chain). These data belong to a study of blood T cell repertoires in COVID-19. Across the study: From the United States, Italy and Spain came samples of acute and convalescent COVID-19. The cDNA or gDNA used as material had been derived from T cells, B-cell-depleted T cells, or PBMCs.

After removal of 6 bases from V and 2 bases from J, the junction contained 7 bases not matched to a gene. From germline, CDR1 is SQVTM and CDR2 ANQGSEA. This CDR3 contains 14 residues. As originally analysed: Nucleated cell number was recorded as an estimate derived from reference gene primer amplification. Here immunoSEQ multiplex PCR was the method, and the copy in TCRdb shows in-frame clones only, minus some. For V, J and clone size, that table is used; D and trimming come from the DNA. The data show about 210,000 clones, 84% seen once. The V call is TRBV29-1, the J call TRBJ2-7; 10 positions agree with TRBD1. Source material: peripheral blood. This receptor was identified in a man between 40 and 49 years old who had recovered from COVID-19. The DNA of the CDR3 is TGCAGCGTAATGGGACAGGGGAGCCCCTACGAGCAGTACTTC. Its protein is CSVMGQGSPYEQYF.